This T cell receptor beta chain was profiled in a study of radiotherapy plus CTLA-4 blockade in lung cancer. The study's findings and limits: Response was reportedly best predicted by early blood T cell clone dynamics, with interferon-beta.

The CDR3 sequence is 19 residues long. Looked up from germline, CDR1 is SGHTA and CDR2 is FQGNSA. V dropped 2 bases and J dropped 4; count of bases not matched to a gene: 16. Concerning this clone: Its antigen is not known.

The repertoire was sequenced with immunoSEQ multiplex PCR; TCRdb's copy has only in-frame clones and lacks some. The sample yields 70,000 to 100,000 clones, roughly 86% seen once. The TCR originated in a human donor with non-small cell lung cancer who had a partial response to radiotherapy plus ipilimumab. The gene calls are TRBV7-2 and TRBJ2-1; 8 bases agree with TRBD2. Sequencing was performed on peripheral blood, taken from a patient treated with radiotherapy plus ipilimumab. DNA for the CDR3: TGTGCCAGCAGCTTACGGGGTTCTCAACCGGGACTAGTTTACAATGAGCAGTTCTTC. It encodes CASSLRGSQPGLVYNEQFF. Full variable domain (missing parts from reference TRBV7-2 and TRBJ2-1): GAGVSQSPSNKVTEKGKDVELRCDPISGHTALYWYRQSLGQGLEFLIYFQGNSAPDKSGLPSDRFSAERTGGSVSTLTIQRTQQEDSAVYLCASSLRGSQPGLVYNEQFFGPGTRLTVL.